These 20 T cell receptor beta chains share one sample of origin, sequenced in a study of resident and recirculating memory T cells in vitiligo. Repertoires were generated with immunoSEQ multiplex PCR, while TCRdb's copy carries only in-frame clones and drops some. The table shows 70,000 to 85,000 clones, with roughly nine tenths occurring only once. Sequencing was performed on blood. Receptors originate from a male donor with vitiligo.

CDR3 region: CASSEKIIVSVYEQYF. Here the CDR3 DNA reads TGTGCCAGCAGTGAAAAGATAATTGTCAGTGTCTACGAGCAGTACTTC. This chain connects TRBV6-1 to TRBJ2-7; D is uncertain. The CDR3 has 16 amino acids. The germline V gene encodes CDR1 MNHNS and CDR2 SASEGT. V was clipped by 2 bases and J by 3 bases, with 17 bases between them.

This chain connects TRBV10-3 to TRBJ2-1; TRBD1 matches at 10 bases. V dropped 3 bases and J dropped 4; count of bases not matched to a gene: 6. This CDR3 contains 16 residues. Germline V lookup: CDR1 ENHRY, CDR2 SYGVKD. The CDR3 DNA is TGTGCCATCAGTGACGGGGACAGGGGACTATACAATGAGCAGTTCTTC. Its protein product is CAISDGDRGLYNEQFF.

The sample holds a few counts of this clone. The chain is built from TRBV7-2 and TRBJ2-7; 8 bases map to TRBD1. This CDR3 contains 16 residues. The trim removed 5 bases at V and 4 bases at J, leaving 13 bases unmatched. Per the germline V gene, CDR1 is SGHTA and CDR2 is FQGNSA. CDR3 nucleotides: TGTGCCAGCAGCCCCCGCCCGCAGGGGGCAACTTACGAGCAGTACTTC. This encodes CASSPRPQGATYEQYF.

This clone was seen once. The chain joins TRBV4-2 to TRBJ1-1; 7 nucleotides line up with TRBD1. Germline V gene sequence: CDR1 LGHNA, CDR2 YNFKEQ. This CDR3 spans 14 amino acids. Trimming took 6 bases from V and 3 from J; bases not matched to a gene: 7. The CDR3 DNA is TGTGCCAGCAGACCTGTAGGGGGCGACACTGAAGCTTTCTTT. Residues: CASRPVGGDTEAFF.

This clone has only one observation. The chain has TRBV5-1 and TRBJ1-5; TRBD1 matches 7 bases. The CDR3 spans 14 residues. Germline V gene data show CDR1 as SGHRS and CDR2 as YFSETQ. Losses at the gene ends were 4 bases for V and 3 bases for J; bases not matched to a gene: 4. For the CDR3, the DNA is TGCGCCAGCAGCCCGGGACAGTCCAATCAGCCCCAGCATTTT. Amino acid sequence: CASSPGQSNQPQHF.

This chain's CDR3 is CASSPRESDNEQFF. The CDR3 coding sequence is TGCGCCAGCAGTCCCCGTGAGTCCGACAATGAGCAGTTCTTC. The V and J genes are TRBV5-1 and TRBJ2-1; D ambiguous. Germline V gene lookup returns CDR1 SGHRS and CDR2 YFSETQ. The length of the CDR3 is 14 residues. Trimming stripped 5 bases from V and 5 bases from J, with 14 bases between.

The chain recombines TRBV5-6 with TRBJ2-1, with D possibly matching TRBD1 (6 bases). V was pared by 3 bases and J by 0 bases, with 16 bases between. Germline lookup yields CDR1 SGHDT and CDR2 YYEEEE. The CDR3 runs to 17 residues. The CDR3 DNA is TGTGCCAGCAGCTGGGGTCTGGGGGCCAGCTCCTACAATGAGCAGTTCTTC. It encodes CASSWGLGASSYNEQFF.

The rearrangement uses TRBV5-5 and TRBJ2-3; D is perhaps TRBD1 (6 bases). Germline V gene lookup returns CDR1 SGHKS and CDR2 YYEKEE (reference sequence). The V end was cut by 5 bases, the J end by 2 bases, with 18 bases between. CDR3 size: 16 residues. The CDR3 bases are TGTGCCAGCAGTCCCCCACAGGGACCCAACACAGATACGCAGTATTTT. Its translation is CASSPPQGPNTDTQYF. Using reference TRBV5-5 and TRBJ2-3 for the parts outside the CDR3, the full variable domain is DAGVTQSPTHLIKTRGQQVTLRCSPISGHKSVSWYQQVLGQGPQFIFQYYEKEERGRGNFPDRFSARQFPNYSSELNVNALLLGDSALYLCASSPPQGPNTDTQYFGPGTRLTVL.

This chain's CDR3 is CASSPGTGREEEKLFF. The CDR3 DNA reads as TGCGCCAGCAGCCCCGGGACAGGTCGAGAGGAGGAAAAACTGTTTTTT. The chain has TRBV4-3 and TRBJ1-4, with 8 bases aligning to TRBD1. V was pared by 4 bases and J by 8 bases, with 12 bases of the junction left unmatched. Germline CDR1 and CDR2: LGHNA and YSLEER. There are 16 residues in the CDR3.

The genes are TRBV18 and TRBJ2-3, with 9 bases aligning to TRBD2. Germline CDR1 is KGHSH and CDR2 is LQKENI. This CDR3 comprises 15 residues. The junction had 6 bases not matched to a gene; V was cut back by 6 bases and J by 2 bases. DNA for the CDR3: TGTGCCAGCTCCCCGCGGGGGGGATACACAGATACGCAGTATTTT. The encoded protein is CASSPRGGYTDTQYF. Variable domain in full (rest from reference TRBV18 and TRBJ2-3): NAGVMQNPRHLVRRRGQEARLRCSPMKGHSHVYWYRQLPEEGLKFMVYLQKENIIDESGMPKERFSAEFPKEGPSILRIQQVVRGDSAAYFCASSPRGGYTDTQYFGPGTRLTVL.

The J gene is TRBJ1-2, the V gene TRBV4-2, with 10 bases that match TRBD1. Trimming cost V 3 bases and J 8 bases; bases outside gene matches: 9. This CDR3 has 15 amino acids. The germline CDR1 and CDR2 sequences are LGHNA and YNFKEQ. The chain's CDR3 is CASSHPGQGTLGYTF. DNA of the CDR3: TGTGCCAGCAGCCATCCGGGACAGGGGACTCTGGGCTACACCTTC.

To note about this clone: Possible read error: a much larger clone is one base away. The V call is TRBV2, the J call TRBJ2-7, with 11 positions matching TRBD1. The V gene's germline CDR1 is SNHLY and CDR2 FYNNEI. This CDR3 contains 12 residues. V was clipped by 8 bases and J by 5 bases; unmatched bases: 2. DNA for the CDR3: TGTGCCAGCGGACAGGGGGCGCACGAGCAGTACTTC. It encodes CASGQGAHEQYF.

The chain employs TRBV6-1 and TRBJ2-1; 8 bases are shared with TRBD1. Looked up from germline, CDR1 is MNHNS and CDR2 is SASEGT. Germline trimming cut 1 base from V and 5 bases from J; bases unmatched to any gene: 7. This CDR3 comprises 16 residues. CDR3 region: CASSEEGQGANNEQFF. CDR3 coding DNA: TGTGCCAGCAGTGAAGAAGGTCAGGGGGCCAACAATGAGCAGTTCTTC.

This rearrangement joins TRBV5-6 to TRBJ2-1; D ambiguous. The germline gives CDR1 SGHDT, CDR2 YYEEEE. Between the trimmed V and J ends, which lost 0 bases and 4 bases, there was a span of 11 bases. The CDR3 length is 15 residues. CDR3 region: CASSLDSQMYNEQFF. CDR3 DNA sequence: TGTGCCAGCAGCTTGGACTCACAGATGTACAATGAGCAGTTCTTC.

This sequence joins TRBV29-1 and TRBJ1-3, with D perhaps TRBD1 (6 bases). The V end was cut by 5 bases, the J end by 0 bases, with 11 bases between. The CDR3 consists of 14 residues. Germline V gives CDR1 SQVTM, CDR2 ANQGSEA. The CDR3 loop reads CSVQTDSSGNTIYF. The CDR3, as DNA: TGCAGCGTTCAGACGGACAGCTCTGGAAACACCATATATTTT.

The genes are TRBV19 and TRBJ2-3; D possibly corresponds to TRBD2 (7 bases). V was trimmed by 7 bases and J by 6 bases, leaving 23 bases between them. This CDR3 is 16 amino acids long. Germline V lookup: CDR1 LNHDA, CDR2 SQIVND (reference sequence). Here the CDR3 DNA reads TGTGCCAGTAACGGGGGGTCCGCGGGACACGGGGATACGCAGTATTTT. This codes for CASNGGSAGHGDTQYF.

The chain employs TRBV4-2 and TRBJ1-1, with 8 nucleotides matching TRBD1. The CDR3 sequence is 15 residues long. Germline CDR1 LGHNA, CDR2 YNFKEQ. J gave up 7 bases and V 3 bases, and 10 bases lay outside the gene matches. CDR3 nucleotide sequence: TGTGCCAGCAGCCAGTTGACAGGGGCCATCTTTGAAGCTTTCTTT. This sequence encodes CASSQLTGAIFEAFF.

V usage is TRBV29-1 and J usage is TRBJ2-5; perhaps TRBD1 as D (6 bases). V dropped 5 bases and J dropped 2 bases, with 12 bases sitting between them. CDR3 length equals 13 residues. Germline values: CDR1 SQVTM, CDR2 ANQGSEA. The CDR3 DNA reads TGCAGCGTTCCGAGGGGGACACAAGAGACCCAGTACTTC. The encoded protein is CSVPRGTQETQYF. Filled out from reference TRBV29-1 and TRBJ2-5, the complete variable domain reads SAVISQKPSRDICQRGTSLTIQCQVDSQVTMMFWYRQQPGQSLTLIATANQGSEATYESGFVIDKFPISRPNLTFSTLTVSNMSPEDSSIYLCSVPRGTQETQYFGPGTRLLVL.

The V gene is TRBV7-3, the J gene TRBJ1-1; perhaps TRBD1 as D (5 bases). The germline V gene encodes CDR1 SGHTA and CDR2 FQGTGA. Trimming removed 4 bases at V and 4 bases at J, with 10 bases between. The length of the CDR3 is 13 residues. CDR3 nucleotides: TGTGCCAGCAGCTCTCAGGGTGGCACTGAAGCTTTCTTT. This translates into CASSSQGGTEAFF.

The genes are TRBV7-3 and TRBJ2-3; TRBD2 agrees at 15 bases. J gave up 0 bases and V 3 bases, and 4 bases lay outside the gene matches. CDR3 length: 18 amino acids. Germline-derived CDR1 and CDR2 are SGHTA and FQGTGA. The CDR3 DNA follows: TGTGCCAGCAGCTTTAGGACTAGCGGGGGGGACAGCACAGATACGCAGTATTTT. Translating it yields CASSFRTSGGDSTDTQYF.